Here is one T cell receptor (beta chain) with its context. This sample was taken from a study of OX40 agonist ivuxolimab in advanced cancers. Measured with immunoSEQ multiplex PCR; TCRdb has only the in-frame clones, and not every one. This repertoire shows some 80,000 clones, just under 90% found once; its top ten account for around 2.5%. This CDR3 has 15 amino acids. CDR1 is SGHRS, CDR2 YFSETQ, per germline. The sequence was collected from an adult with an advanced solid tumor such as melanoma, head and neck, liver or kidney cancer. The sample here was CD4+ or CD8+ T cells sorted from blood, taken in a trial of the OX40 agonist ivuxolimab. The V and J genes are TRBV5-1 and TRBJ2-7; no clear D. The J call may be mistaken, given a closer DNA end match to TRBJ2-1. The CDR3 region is CASSPEPNSYNEQFF. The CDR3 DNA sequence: TGCGCCAGCAGTCCTGAACCTAACTCCTACAATGAGCAGTTCTTC.